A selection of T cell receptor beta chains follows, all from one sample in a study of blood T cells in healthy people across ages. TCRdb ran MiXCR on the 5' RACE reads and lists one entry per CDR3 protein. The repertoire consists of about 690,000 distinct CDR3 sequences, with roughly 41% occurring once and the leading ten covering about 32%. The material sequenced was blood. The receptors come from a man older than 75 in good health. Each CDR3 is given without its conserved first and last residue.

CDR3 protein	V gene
ASRNPKFRGYT	TRBV28
ASSLGGTSGSSGETQY	TRBV5-1
ASSLFTGAGANVLT	TRBV27
ASSPSGGGPYNEQF	TRBV4-2
ASSLGTVAGETQY	TRBV11-2
ASSGQANEKLF	TRBV7-2
ASSLKTSGTRYNEQY	TRBV5-1
SGLGLGEKLF	TRBV29-1
ASSSTGDLSYEQY	TRBV7-2
AISESGREDEQY	TRBV10-3
ASNLFGSSGAFRGQPQH	TRBV6-1
SARDSSRTGGTRTNEKLF	TRBV20-1
ASSLGTGSVYGYT	TRBV5-4
ASSFRLASRGEQY	TRBV5-1
ASSYPGQPYEQY	TRBV6-2/TRBV6-3
ASSLYRATSNVLT	TRBV28